This entry is about one T cell receptor (beta chain). Its antigen is not yet known. No much larger clone exists at a distance of one base, and base qualities are not known. TCRbeta CDR3 regions were amplified from genomic DNA by means of the immunoSEQ Assay, a bias-controlled multiplex PCR. The authors' pipeline ran thus. The number of nucleated cells in each sample was estimated by amplification of reference gene primers within the assay. To quantify the absolute abundance of each unique TCRbeta CDR3 rearrangement, sequence reads were collapsed and filtered. For each sample, productive Simpson clonality was calculated as the square root of Simpson's diversity index over productive rearrangements. The table comes from immuneACCESS by way of TCRdb, which keeps in-frame sequences with V and J called. Part of the clones is missing from these tables; in studies checked, under half for an unresolved V gene and the rest for unknown reasons. From that table come the V and J calls and clone size; the DNA was used to work out D and trimming. The sample has about 210,000 clones on record, roughly 91% of them singletons. Roughly 7.2% of the sample lies in the top ten.

In the prospective study, participants were about 18 to 90 years old, resided in 24 geographic areas of the United States, and were enrolled through a virtual design. To assign participants to cohorts, the prospective study relied on clinical history that participants themselves reported in a screening survey and a study questionnaire. Mobile phlebotomists in the prospective study collected whole blood, serum and a nasopharyngeal or oropharyngeal swab from every participant. Participants in the prospective study had the option to provide additional blood draws and questionnaires over a roughly 2-month period. Before DNA extraction, prospective study blood samples were shipped either frozen or at room temperature. Taken from the germline V gene, the CDR1 and CDR2 loops are SGHTA and FQGNSA. Unmatched junction bases come to 12, with V trimmed by 5 bases and J by 4 bases. The CDR3 runs 18 amino acids, cysteine and phenylalanine included. Only CDR3 DNA remains: 54 bases, in frame from the first base.

This entry comes from a study of blood T cell repertoires in COVID-19 (dated by TCRdb to 2018 to 2021). Regarding the complete study: For ImmuneRACE Cohort 3, a participant was defined as recovered based on two consecutive negative NP/OP PCR tests, clearance by a healthcare professional, or resolution of symptoms. Nearly every sample came with metadata listing a de-identified subject ID, COVID-19 status, age in years and sex. A freely available public database, intended as a resource for researchers studying the immune response to SARS-CoV-2, is where the repertoires were released. The material from the prospective study consisted of cDNA or gDNA derived from T cells, B-cell-depleted T cells, or PBMCs. The collaborator samples originated in the United States, Italy and Spain and spanned the acute and convalescent phases of COVID-19. Subjects who had been exposed to COVID-19, were actively infected with it, or had recovered from it provided the deeply sampled blood TCRbeta repertoires that made up the dataset. The samples were drawn from two sources: the first 160 participants of the ongoing ImmuneRACE study, and over 950 subjects contributed by 6 global collaborators. Where HLA class I and class II types were available, the types were taken from metadata supplied by the sample provider, not from assay-based typing.

Study-wide findings and limitations: How much clinical and demographic metadata was included differed by source and by participant, and the metadata was provided uncurated.

The material sequenced was PBMCs or T cells enriched from blood (not recorded which). The receptor was isolated from a man between 25 and 39 years old in a cohort exposed to, infected with or recovered from COVID-19 (not recorded which). This chain is built from TRBV7-2 and TRBJ2-7; 15 bases in the junction line up with TRBD2. The CDR3 corresponds to CASSPRTSGRALNYEQYF. The DNA sequence follows: TGTGCCAGCAGCCCCCGGACTAGCGGGAGGGCTTTAAATTACGAGCAGTACTTC.